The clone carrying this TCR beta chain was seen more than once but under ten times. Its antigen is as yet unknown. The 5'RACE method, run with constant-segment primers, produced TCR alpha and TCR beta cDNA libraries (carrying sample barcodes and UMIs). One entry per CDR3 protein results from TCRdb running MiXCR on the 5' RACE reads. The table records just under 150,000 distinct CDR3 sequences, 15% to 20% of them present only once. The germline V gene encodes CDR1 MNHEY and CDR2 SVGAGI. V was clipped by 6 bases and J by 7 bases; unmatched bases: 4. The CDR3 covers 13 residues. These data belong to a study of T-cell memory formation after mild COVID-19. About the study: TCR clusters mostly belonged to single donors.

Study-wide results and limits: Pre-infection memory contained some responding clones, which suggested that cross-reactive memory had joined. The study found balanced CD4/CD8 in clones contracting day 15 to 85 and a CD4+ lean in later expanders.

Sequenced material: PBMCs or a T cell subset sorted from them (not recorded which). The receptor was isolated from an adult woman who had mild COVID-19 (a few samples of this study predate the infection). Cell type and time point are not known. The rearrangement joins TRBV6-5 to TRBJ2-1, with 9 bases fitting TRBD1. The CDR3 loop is CASRSTGGNEQFF. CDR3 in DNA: TGTGCCAGCAGATCGACAGGGGGGAATGAGCAGTTCTTC.